The 20 T cell receptor beta chains listed next were all sequenced from one sample in a study of shared clonotypes between healthy human individuals. Sequencing was performed with immunoSEQ multiplex PCR; in TCRdb, only in-frame clones are kept and a portion is missing. The sample lists around 1.9 million clones, around 93% occurring once. In the naive CD8 group, cells lacked CD45RO and were positively selected for CCR7, so terminally differentiated effector memory CD45RA+ cells were left out. The sequenced sample consisted of naive CD8+ T cells from PBMCs. These receptors all stem from a man between 18 and 35 years old in good health. Some clones in this sample may be carry-over from other donors' samples.

This rearrangement joins TRBV7-9 to TRBJ2-7; no clear D. The CDR3 is 11 amino acids. Per germline, CDR1 SEHNR and CDR2 FQNEAQ (reference sequence). V lost 5 bases and J 7 bases, leaving 9 bases between the germline ends. The CDR3 coding sequence is TGTGCCAGCAGCCTCGGAAAAGAGCAGTACTTC. This gives the protein CASSLGKEQYF.

This chain uses TRBV30 with TRBJ1-2; a possible D gene is TRBD1 (6 bases). CDR1 GTSNPN and CDR2 SVGIG come from the germline V gene (reference sequence). This CDR3 is 14 amino acids long. Trimming stripped 4 bases from V and 6 bases from J, with 18 bases between. The CDR3 spells CAWNPGQRRDGYTF. CDR3 DNA: TGTGCCTGGAACCCGGGACAAAGGAGGGATGGCTACACCTTC.

The V and J genes are TRBV6-1 and TRBJ1-1; unclear D gene. V dropped 6 bases and J dropped 1 base, with 9 bases sitting between them. The CDR3 consists of 13 residues. Per the germline V gene, CDR1 is MNHNS and CDR2 is SASEGT. The CDR3 sequence is CASRPLRNTEAFF. CDR3 in DNA: TGTGCCAGCAGGCCCTTAAGGAACACTGAAGCTTTCTTT.

The genes are TRBV19 and TRBJ1-5; TRBD1 matches 8 bases. This CDR3 is 16 amino acids long. CDR1 LNHDA and CDR2 SQIVND come from the germline V gene (reference sequence). The ends lost 8 bases at V and 0 bases at J; junction bases unmatched: 9. The CDR3: CASGRDRFLSNQPQHF. CDR3 sequence (DNA): TGTGCCAGTGGCCGGGACAGGTTCCTTAGCAATCAGCCCCAGCATTTT.

Here the CDR3 reads CASSAETAADTQYF. CDR3 DNA sequence: TGTGCCAGCAGCGCCGAGACGGCGGCAGATACGCAGTATTTT. The V and J genes are TRBV9 and TRBJ2-3; the D is unclear. V lost 3 bases, J lost 4 bases, and 12 bases lay in between. The CDR3 runs 14 residues. Germline V gives CDR1 SGDLS, CDR2 YYNGEE. Looking up the rest from reference TRBV9 and TRBJ2-3 gives the full variable domain: DSGVTQTPKHLITATGQRVTLRCSPRSGDLSVYWYQQSLDQGLQFLIQYYNGEERAKGNILERFSAQQFPDLHSELNLSSLELGDSALYFCASSAETAADTQYFGPGTRLTVL.

The rearrangement joins TRBV7-9 to TRBJ2-7; D possibly uses TRBD1 or TRBD2 (5 bases each). Germline V gives CDR1 SEHNR, CDR2 FQNEAQ (reference sequence). V was shortened by 5 bases and J by 0 bases, with 14 bases between the two germline ends. The length of the CDR3 is 15 residues. CDR3: CASSQRDGSSYEQYF. In DNA form, the CDR3 reads TGTGCCAGCAGCCAACGGGACGGAAGCTCCTACGAGCAGTACTTC.

This sequence joins TRBV4-1 and TRBJ2-7, with unresolved D. V dropped 4 bases and J dropped 6 bases, with 16 bases sitting between them. CDR3 length: 14 residues. Germline-derived CDR1 and CDR2 are MGHRA and YSYEKL. The CDR3 reads CASSLTGSLSEQYF. The CDR3 DNA reads TGCGCCAGCAGCCTGACTGGCTCCCTATCCGAGCAGTACTTC.

The chain uses TRBV27 and TRBJ2-7; a weak D match, TRBD2 (5 bases). V gave up 0 bases and J gave up 0 bases, with 12 bases separating them. Looked up from germline, CDR1 is MNHEY and CDR2 is SMNVEV (reference sequence). The CDR3 has 16 residues. The CDR3 loop reads CASSLSLRASSYEQYF. Here the CDR3 DNA reads TGTGCCAGCAGTTTATCGCTGCGGGCTAGCTCCTACGAGCAGTACTTC.

A note on this clone: Other DNA sequences within the sample encode an identical CDR3. The chain recombines TRBV19 with TRBJ1-1, with 7 bases identical to TRBD1. J gave up 5 bases and V 3 bases, and 3 bases lay outside the gene matches. CDR3 length: 13 amino acids. The germline V gene encodes CDR1 LNHDA and CDR2 SQIVND (reference sequence). This CDR3 is CASSMQGGTEAFF. The CDR3 bases are TGTGCCAGTAGTATGCAGGGGGGGACTGAAGCTTTCTTT.

The rearrangement uses TRBV7-7 and TRBJ2-7; unclear D gene. Germline V CDR1 and CDR2: SSHAT, FNYEAQ (reference sequence). The CDR3 covers 15 residues. V lost 6 bases, J lost 0 bases, and 15 bases lay in between. DNA of the CDR3: TGTGCCAGCAGTCGCAATATTCAAAGCTCCTACGAGCAGTACTTC. Translating it yields CASSRNIQSSYEQYF. Combining the CDR3 with reference TRBV7-7 and TRBJ2-7 gives the whole variable domain GAGVSQSPRYKVTKRGQDVTLRCDPISSHATLYWYQQALGQGPEFLTYFNYEAQPDKSGLPSDRFSAERPEGSISTLTIQRTEQRDSAMYRCASSRNIQSSYEQYFGPGTRLTVT.

The chain links TRBV5-8 to TRBJ2-3; 10 bases align to TRBD2. Germline CDR1 reads SGHTS; CDR2 reads YDEGEE. The trim removed 4 bases at V and 1 base at J, leaving 3 bases unmatched. This CDR3 region has 15 residues. The DNA for the CDR3 is TGTGCCAGCAGCCACGGGACTAGCGGCACAGATACGCAGTATTTT. Translating it yields CASSHGTSGTDTQYF.

The chain couples TRBV5-4 to TRBJ1-2; 8 bases match TRBD1. V trimming: 4 bases; J trimming: 5 bases; junction bases outside the gene matches: 13. Germline V gives CDR1 SGHNT, CDR2 YYREEE (reference sequence). The CDR3 has 16 amino acids. CDR3 region: CASSLLPTGGGYGYTF. Written as DNA, the CDR3 is TGTGCCAGCAGCCTTCTCCCTACAGGGGGAGGTTATGGCTACACCTTC.

V gene TRBV18 combines with J gene TRBJ2-3, with a possible D match to TRBD1 (5 bases). The CDR3 is 13 amino acids. Trimming left V 8 bases short and J 3 bases short, with 12 bases between. Germline values: CDR1 KGHSH, CDR2 LQKENI. This CDR3 is CASGQGATDTQYF. The CDR3 DNA sequence: TGTGCCAGCGGGCAGGGTGCAACAGATACGCAGTATTTT.

The CDR3 DNA follows: TGTGCCAGCAGTGCCCGGACTAGCGCAACCTACGAGCAGTACTTC. Amino acid sequence: CASSARTSATYEQYF. The chain links TRBV27 to TRBJ2-7; 9 nucleotides align to TRBD2. Per germline, CDR1 MNHEY and CDR2 SMNVEV (reference sequence). This CDR3 region has 15 residues. J was trimmed by 2 bases and V by 5 bases; bases with no gene match: 7.

V gene TRBV28 combines with J gene TRBJ2-3; D unresolved. The CDR3 sequence is 15 residues long. V gave up 4 bases and J gave up 0 bases, with 11 bases separating them. CDR1 is MDHEN and CDR2 is SYDVKM in the germline V gene. The CDR3 DNA follows: TGTGCCAGCAGTTCCCAGGTCACTAGCACAGATACGCAGTATTTT. The encoded protein is CASSSQVTSTDTQYF.

The chain employs TRBV27 and TRBJ1-5; a possible D gene is TRBD1 (5 bases). The germline V gene has CDR1 MNHEY and CDR2 SMNVEV (reference sequence). V was pared by 6 bases and J by 6 bases, with 15 bases between. The CDR3 totals 14 residues. The CDR3 loop is CASRGAGFGQPQHF. In DNA form, the CDR3 reads TGTGCCAGCAGAGGGGCAGGGTTTGGTCAGCCCCAGCATTTT.

The V and J genes are TRBV28 and TRBJ2-6; 8 bases agree with TRBD2. The CDR3 spans 18 residues. Germline values: CDR1 MDHEN, CDR2 SYDVKM. Trimming removed 1 base from V and 2 bases from J; junction bases left unmatched: 7. The CDR3 nucleotides are TGTGCCAGCAGTTTATCCGGGACTAGACCGGCTGGGGCCAACGTCCTGACTTTC. Its protein is CASSLSGTRPAGANVLTF.

V is TRBV28 and J is TRBJ1-4; weak D call: TRBD1 (6 bases). V was shortened by 4 bases and J by 2 bases, with 11 bases between the two germline ends. The CDR3 has 15 amino acids. Looked up from germline, CDR1 is MDHEN and CDR2 is SYDVKM. This CDR3 is CASSWRTATNEKLFF. CDR3 coding DNA: TGTGCCAGCAGTTGGCGGACAGCCACTAATGAAAAACTGTTTTTT.

The chain combines TRBV27 with TRBJ1-1; 9 bases are shared with TRBD1. V lost 4 bases, J lost 6 bases, and 6 bases stayed unmatched. This CDR3 is built from 14 residues. Germline values: CDR1 MNHEY, CDR2 SMNVEV (reference sequence). The CDR3: CASSSRGQGPEAFF. As DNA, the CDR3 is TGTGCCAGCAGTTCGAGGGGACAGGGACCTGAAGCTTTCTTT.

The V call is TRBV6-1, the J call TRBJ1-5; possibly TRBD1 for D (6 bases). Germline CDR1 and CDR2: MNHNS and SASEGT. There are 16 residues in the CDR3. V lost 2 bases, J lost 0 bases, and 11 bases lay in between. The chain's CDR3 is CASSERTADSNQPQHF. CDR3 DNA sequence: TGTGCCAGCAGTGAACGGACAGCGGATAGCAATCAGCCCCAGCATTTT.